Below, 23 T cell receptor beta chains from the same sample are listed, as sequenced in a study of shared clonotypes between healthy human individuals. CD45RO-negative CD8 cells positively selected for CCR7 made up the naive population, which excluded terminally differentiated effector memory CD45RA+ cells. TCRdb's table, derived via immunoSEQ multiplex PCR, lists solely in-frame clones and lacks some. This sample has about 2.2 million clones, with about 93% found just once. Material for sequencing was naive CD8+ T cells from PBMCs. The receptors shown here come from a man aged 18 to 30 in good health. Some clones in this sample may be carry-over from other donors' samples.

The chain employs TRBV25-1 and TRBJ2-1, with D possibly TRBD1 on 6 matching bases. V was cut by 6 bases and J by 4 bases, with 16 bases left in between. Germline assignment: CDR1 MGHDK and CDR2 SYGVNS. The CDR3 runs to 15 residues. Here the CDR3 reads CASSPGHRLYNEQFF. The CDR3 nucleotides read TGTGCCAGCAGCCCGGGACATAGACTTTACAATGAGCAGTTCTTC.

CDR3 nucleotide sequence: TGCGCCAGCAGTCCGACCGGGACAGGGGTAAACATTCAGTACTTC. Protein product: CASSPTGTGVNIQYF. The chain recombines TRBV5-1 with TRBJ2-4, with 10 bases aligning to TRBD1. Germline-derived CDR1 and CDR2 are SGHRS and YFSETQ. The J segment lost 6 bases and the V segment lost 5 bases, leaving 8 bases of the junction unmatched. The CDR3 is 15 amino acids.

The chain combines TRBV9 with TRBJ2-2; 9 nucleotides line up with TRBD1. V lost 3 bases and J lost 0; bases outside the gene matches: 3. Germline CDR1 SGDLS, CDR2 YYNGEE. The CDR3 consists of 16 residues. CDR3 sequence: CASSGTGDSNTGELFF. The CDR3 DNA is TGTGCCAGCAGCGGGACAGGGGACTCGAACACCGGGGAGCTGTTTTTT.

The CDR3 is CASSQDFRGSGNTIYF. The CDR3 DNA reads as TGCGCCAGCAGCCAAGATTTCCGGGGCTCTGGAAACACCATATATTTT. The chain links TRBV4-1 to TRBJ1-3; D is undetermined. There are 16 residues in the CDR3. Germline CDR1 reads MGHRA; CDR2 reads YSYEKL. Trimming took 0 bases from V and 0 from J, leaving 9 bases between them.

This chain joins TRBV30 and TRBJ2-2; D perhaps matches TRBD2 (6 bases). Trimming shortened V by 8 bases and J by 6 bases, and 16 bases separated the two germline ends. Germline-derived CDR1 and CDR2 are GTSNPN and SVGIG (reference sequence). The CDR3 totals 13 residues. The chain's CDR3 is CARDTGGPGELFF. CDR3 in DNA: TGTGCCAGAGATACCGGGGGACCCGGGGAGCTGTTTTTT.

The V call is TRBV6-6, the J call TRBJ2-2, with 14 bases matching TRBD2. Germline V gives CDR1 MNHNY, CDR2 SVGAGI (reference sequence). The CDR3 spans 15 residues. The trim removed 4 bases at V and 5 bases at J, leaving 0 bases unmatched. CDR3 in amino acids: CASSWTSGRTGELFF. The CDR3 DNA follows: TGTGCCAGCAGTTGGACTAGCGGGAGGACCGGGGAGCTGTTTTTT.

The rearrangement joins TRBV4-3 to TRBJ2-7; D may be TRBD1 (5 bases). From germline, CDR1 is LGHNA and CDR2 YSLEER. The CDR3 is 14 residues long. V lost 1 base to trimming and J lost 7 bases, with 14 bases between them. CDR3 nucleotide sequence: TGCGCCAGCAGCCAAGTTGGCAGGGTGGGGGAGCAGTACTTC. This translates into CASSQVGRVGEQYF.

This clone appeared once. As DNA, the CDR3 is TGCGCCAGCAGCTTGGTGGGATCAAGAAGATTCACAGATACGCAGTATTTT. Protein product: CASSLVGSRRFTDTQYF. This chain connects TRBV5-1 to TRBJ2-3, with unresolved D. The CDR3 sequence is 17 residues long. CDR1 is SGHRS, CDR2 YFSETQ, per germline. The V and J ends lost 0 bases and 2 bases respectively, with 16 bases between them.

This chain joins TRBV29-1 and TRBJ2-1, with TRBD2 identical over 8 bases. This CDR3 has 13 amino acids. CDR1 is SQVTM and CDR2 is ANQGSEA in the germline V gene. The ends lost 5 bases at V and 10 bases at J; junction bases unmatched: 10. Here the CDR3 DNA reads TGCAGCGTTTGGGGCGGGAGGATGTTCGAGCAGTTCTTC. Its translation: CSVWGGRMFEQFF.

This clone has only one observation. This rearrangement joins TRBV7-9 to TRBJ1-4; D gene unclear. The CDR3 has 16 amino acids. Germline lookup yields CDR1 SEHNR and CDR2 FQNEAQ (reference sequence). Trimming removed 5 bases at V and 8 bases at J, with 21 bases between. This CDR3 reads CASSPPRLGGNEKLFF. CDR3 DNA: TGTGCCAGCAGCCCCCCTAGGCTCGGAGGAAACGAAAAACTGTTTTTT.

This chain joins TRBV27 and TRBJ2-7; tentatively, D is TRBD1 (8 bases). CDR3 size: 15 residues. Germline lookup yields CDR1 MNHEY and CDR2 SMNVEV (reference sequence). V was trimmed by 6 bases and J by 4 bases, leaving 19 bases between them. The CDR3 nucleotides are TGTGCCAGCAGCCAGTTTACAGGGGGGGCATACGAGCAGTACTTC. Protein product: CASSQFTGGAYEQYF.

CDR3 sequence (DNA): TGTGCCAGCAGCTTCGGGTTTGGAGAGGGGCTACTCAATGAGCAGTTCTTC. It specifies CASSFGFGEGLLNEQFF. This chain joins TRBV5-4 and TRBJ2-1, with D tentatively TRBD1 or TRBD2 (5 bases each). The CDR3 totals 17 residues. Trimming removed 2 bases from V and 6 bases from J, with 21 bases in between. The germline V gene encodes CDR1 SGHNT and CDR2 YYREEE (reference sequence).

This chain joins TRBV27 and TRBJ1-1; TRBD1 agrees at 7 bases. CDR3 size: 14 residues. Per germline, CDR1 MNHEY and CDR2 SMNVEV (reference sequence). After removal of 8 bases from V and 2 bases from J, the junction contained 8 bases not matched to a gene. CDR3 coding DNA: TGTGCCAGCGGCCAACAGGGGCCAAACACTGAAGCTTTCTTT. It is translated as CASGQQGPNTEAFF.

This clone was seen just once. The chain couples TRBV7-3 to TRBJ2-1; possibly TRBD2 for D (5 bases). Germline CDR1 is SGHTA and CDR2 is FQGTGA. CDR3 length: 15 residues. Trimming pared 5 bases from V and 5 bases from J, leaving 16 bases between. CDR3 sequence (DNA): TGTGCCAGCAGCCCCACTTCCGGGAATCACAATGAGCAGTTCTTC. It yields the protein CASSPTSGNHNEQFF.

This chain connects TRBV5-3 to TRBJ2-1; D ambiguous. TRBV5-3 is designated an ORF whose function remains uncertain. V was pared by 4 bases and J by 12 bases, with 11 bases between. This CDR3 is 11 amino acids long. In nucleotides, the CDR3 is TGTGCCAGAAGCCCCGCGGACGCGCAGTTCTTC. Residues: CARSPADAQFF.

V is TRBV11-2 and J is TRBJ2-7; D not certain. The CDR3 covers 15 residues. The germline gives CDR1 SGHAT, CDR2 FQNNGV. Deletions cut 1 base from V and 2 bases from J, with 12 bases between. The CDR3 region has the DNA TGTGCCAGCAGCTTAGCTTCCACGGCGACCTACGAGCAGTACTTC. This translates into CASSLASTATYEQYF. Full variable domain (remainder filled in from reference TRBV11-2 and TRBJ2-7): EAGVAQSPRYKIIEKRQSVAFWCNPISGHATLYWYQQILGQGPKLLIQFQNNGVVDDSQLPKDRFSAERLKGVDSTLKIQPAKLEDSAVYLCASSLASTATYEQYFGPGTRLTVT.

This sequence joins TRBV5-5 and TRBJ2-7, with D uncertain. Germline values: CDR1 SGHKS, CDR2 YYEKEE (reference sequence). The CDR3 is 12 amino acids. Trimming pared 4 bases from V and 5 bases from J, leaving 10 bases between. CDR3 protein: CASSNLPDEQYF. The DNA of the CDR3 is TGTGCCAGCAGCAACCTCCCCGACGAGCAGTACTTC.

The CDR3 region has the DNA TGTGCCAGCAAGCCTACCGGGACAAGGGACATCGGTGAAGCTTTCTTT. Protein: CASKPTGTRDIGEAFF. V is TRBV25-1 and J is TRBJ1-1; D is possibly TRBD1 (6 bases). This CDR3 is built from 16 residues. Germline CDR1 and CDR2: MGHDK and SYGVNS. Trimming took 7 bases from V and 7 from J, leaving 25 bases between them.

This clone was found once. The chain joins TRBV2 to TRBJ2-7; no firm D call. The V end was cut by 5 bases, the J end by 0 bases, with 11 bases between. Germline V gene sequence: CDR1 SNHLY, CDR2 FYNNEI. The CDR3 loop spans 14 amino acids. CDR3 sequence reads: CASSRDSSSYEQYF. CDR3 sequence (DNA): TGTGCCAGCAGTCGAGACTCTAGCTCCTACGAGCAGTACTTC. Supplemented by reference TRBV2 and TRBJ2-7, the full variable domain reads EPEVTQTPSHQVTQMGQEVILRCVPISNHLYFYWYRQILGQKVEFLVSFYNNEISEKSEIFDDQFSVERPDGSNFTLKIRSTKLEDSAMYFCASSRDSSSYEQYFGPGTRLTVT.

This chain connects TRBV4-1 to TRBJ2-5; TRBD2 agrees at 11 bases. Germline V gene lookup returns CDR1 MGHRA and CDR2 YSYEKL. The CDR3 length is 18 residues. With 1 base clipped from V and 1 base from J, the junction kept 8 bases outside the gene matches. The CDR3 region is CASSQVLAGEGSQETQYF. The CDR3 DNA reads TGCGCCAGCAGCCAAGTACTAGCGGGAGAGGGTTCCCAAGAGACCCAGTACTTC.

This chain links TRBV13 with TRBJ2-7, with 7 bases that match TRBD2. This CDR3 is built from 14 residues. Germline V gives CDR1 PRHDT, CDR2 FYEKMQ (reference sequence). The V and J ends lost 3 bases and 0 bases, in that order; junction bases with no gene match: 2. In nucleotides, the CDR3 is TGTGCCAGCAGCTTGCGGGAGAGCTCCTACGAGCAGTACTTC. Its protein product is CASSLRESSYEQYF.

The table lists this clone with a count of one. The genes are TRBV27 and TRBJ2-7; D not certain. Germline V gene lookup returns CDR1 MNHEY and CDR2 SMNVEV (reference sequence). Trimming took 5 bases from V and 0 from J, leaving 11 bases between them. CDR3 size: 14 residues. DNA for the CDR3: TGTGCCAGCAGTCCCAATTCCCGCTCCTACGAGCAGTACTTC. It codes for CASSPNSRSYEQYF.

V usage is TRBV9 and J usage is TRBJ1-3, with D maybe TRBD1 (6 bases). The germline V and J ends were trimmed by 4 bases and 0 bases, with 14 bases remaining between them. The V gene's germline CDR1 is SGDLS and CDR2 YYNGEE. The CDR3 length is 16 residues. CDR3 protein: CASSINRVLSGNTIYF. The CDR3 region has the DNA TGTGCCAGCAGCATCAACAGGGTCCTCTCTGGAAACACCATATATTTT.